The text below deals with one TCR beta chain. Its target is unknown. TCRdb reanalyzed the 5' RACE reads, giving one entry per CDR3 protein sequence and no DNA. The sample yields 150,000 to 200,000 distinct CDR3 sequences, of which the top ten take up 2.8%. The germline V gene encodes CDR1 SEHNR and CDR2 FQNEAQ (reference sequence). The CDR3 spans 14 residues. The entry originates in a study of monozygotic twins with inflammatory bowel disease. The study, taken as a whole, reports: The data offered no way to tell different T cell subtypes apart.

This sequence was found in a human donor with ulcerative colitis or Crohn's disease, or a healthy co-twin of an affected twin (not recorded which). The chain recombines TRBV7-9 with TRBJ2-4; the TCRdb call, TRBD1, lacks DNA for checking. Sequencing used blood. CDR3 protein: CASSFSGTRYIQYF.